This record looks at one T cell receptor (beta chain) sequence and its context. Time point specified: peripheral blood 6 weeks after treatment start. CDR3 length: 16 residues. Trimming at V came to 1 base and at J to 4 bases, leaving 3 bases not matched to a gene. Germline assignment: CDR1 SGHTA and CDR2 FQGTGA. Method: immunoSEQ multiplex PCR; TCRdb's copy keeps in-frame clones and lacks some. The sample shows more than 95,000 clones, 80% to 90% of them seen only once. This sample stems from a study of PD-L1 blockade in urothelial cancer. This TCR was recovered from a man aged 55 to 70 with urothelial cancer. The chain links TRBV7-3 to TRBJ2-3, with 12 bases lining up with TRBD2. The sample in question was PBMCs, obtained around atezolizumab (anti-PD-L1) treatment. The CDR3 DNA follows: TGTGCCAGCAGCTTAAACCCTAGCGGGGGGGCAGATACGCAGTATTTT. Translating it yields CASSLNPSGGADTQYF.